These 15 T cell receptor beta chains came from one sample sequenced in a study of blood T cell repertoires in COVID-19. The method was immunoSEQ multiplex PCR; TCRdb's version includes in-frame clones alone and lacks a portion of them. The data contain around 120,000 clones, roughly 79% of them singletons. Sequenced input: peripheral blood. The receptors shown here come from a man between 70 and 80 years old with acute or convalescent COVID-19.

The chain is built from TRBV6-6 and TRBJ1-4; TRBD1 matches at 11 bases. The V gene's germline CDR1 is MNHNY and CDR2 SVGAGI (reference sequence). CDR3 length: 16 amino acids. The V and J ends lost 5 bases and 9 bases, in that order; junction bases with no gene match: 11. The CDR3 nucleotides are TGTGCCAGCAGTCCACGGGGGGACAGGGGGAGTAAAAAACTGTTTTTT. Protein sequence: CASSPRGDRGSKKLFF.

This chain links TRBV5-3 with TRBJ1-1; D remains ambiguous. TRBV5-3 carries the ORF label, with uncertain function. This CDR3 spans 10 amino acids. V was clipped by 8 bases and J by 10 bases, with 12 bases between them. This CDR3 is CASQKSGAFF. CDR3 DNA sequence: TGTGCCAGCCAAAAGAGTGGAGCTTTCTTT.

The chain combines TRBV3-1 (or the pseudogene TRBV3-2) with TRBJ2-2; 10 bases map to TRBD1. J lost 1 base, V lost 4 bases, and 9 bases had no gene match. CDR3 length equals 18 residues. Germline loops: CDR1 LGHDT, CDR2 YNNKEL (reference sequence). CDR3 DNA sequence: TGTGCCAGCAGCCGCCGGGACAGGGGCGTTTGGAACACCGGGGAGCTGTTTTTT. It encodes CASSRRDRGVWNTGELFF.

This chain links TRBV19 with TRBJ1-2, with TRBD1 identical over 9 bases. This CDR3 is built from 14 residues. The ends lost 7 bases at V and 4 bases at J; junction bases unmatched: 7. CDR1 and CDR2 (germline): LNHDA, SQIVND (reference sequence). CDR3 sequence: CASKKQGAGYGYTF. CDR3 DNA: TGTGCCAGTAAGAAACAGGGGGCGGGCTATGGCTACACCTTC.

This clone turned up a few times. This chain links TRBV5-1 with TRBJ1-3; D ambiguous. CDR1 SGHRS and CDR2 YFSETQ come from the germline V gene. Trimming left V 0 bases short and J 7 bases short, with 17 bases between. The CDR3 has 16 amino acids. CDR3 loop: CASSLDPAGFSNTIYF. The CDR3 DNA reads TGCGCCAGCAGCTTGGACCCGGCAGGTTTTTCGAACACCATATATTTT.

This clone has more than one count but fewer than ten. The chain recombines TRBV5-8 with TRBJ1-2; D is perhaps TRBD1 (5 bases). Germline CDR1 reads SGHTS; CDR2 reads YDEGEE. The V end was cut by 1 base, the J end by 6 bases, with 10 bases between. This CDR3 is built from 13 residues. The CDR3 region has the DNA TGTGCCAGCAGCTTGACAGGAGTGGATGGCTACACCTTC. This sequence encodes CASSLTGVDGYTF.

J is TRBJ1-2 and V is TRBV7-2; 9 bases match TRBD1. Germline lookup yields CDR1 SGHTA and CDR2 FQGNSA. The CDR3 has 14 residues. J gave up 5 bases and V 5 bases, and 6 bases lay outside the gene matches. The CDR3, as DNA: TGTGCCAGCAGCCCAGCACAGGGGGCTTATGGCTACACCTTC. Its protein product is CASSPAQGAYGYTF.

This chain connects TRBV6-5 to TRBJ2-3; 12 nucleotides align to TRBD2. The trim removed 2 bases at V and 7 bases at J, leaving 1 base unmatched. CDR3 length: 14 residues. Germline-derived CDR1 and CDR2 are MNHEY and SVGAGI. The CDR3 sequence: CASSYTSGGYTQYF. The CDR3 region has the DNA TGTGCCAGCAGTTACACTAGCGGGGGGTATACGCAGTATTTT.

V and J are TRBV11-3 and TRBJ2-2, with TRBD1 identical over 8 bases. The trim removed 3 bases at V and 3 bases at J, leaving 6 bases unmatched. The length of the CDR3 is 16 residues. Germline assignment: CDR1 SGHNT and CDR2 YENEEA. The DNA for the CDR3 is TGTGCCAGCAGCTTCTCCGGGACAGGTTACACCGGGGAGCTGTTTTTT. Its translation: CASSFSGTGYTGELFF.

This clone has just a few counts. The rearrangement joins TRBV10-3 to TRBJ2-7; 10 bases match TRBD1. The CDR3 runs to 13 residues. After removal of 8 bases from V and 2 bases from J, the junction contained 3 bases not matched to a gene. Germline lookup yields CDR1 ENHRY and CDR2 SYGVKD. Written as DNA, the CDR3 is TGTGCCATCGGGACAGGGGACACCTACGAGCAGTACTTC. Its protein product is CAIGTGDTYEQYF.

Only a few counts were recorded for this clone. The chain employs TRBV19 and TRBJ2-7, with TRBD1 matching 7 bases. The CDR3 extends over 13 amino acids. V shed 6 bases, J shed 3 bases, and the junction held 5 bases outside the gene matches. Germline assignment: CDR1 LNHDA and CDR2 SQIVND (reference sequence). The CDR3 loop is CASSRDRNYEQYF. The DNA for the CDR3 is TGTGCCAGTAGCCGGGACAGAAACTACGAGCAGTACTTC.

The chain combines TRBV2 with TRBJ2-7; a weak D match, TRBD2 (5 bases). V gave up 3 bases and J gave up 0 bases, with 15 bases separating them. The CDR3 totals 16 residues. The germline gives CDR1 SNHLY, CDR2 FYNNEI. In DNA, the CDR3 is TGTGCCAGCAGTGACGGAGCGGCCTCCTCCTCCTACGAGCAGTACTTC. It encodes CASSDGAASSSYEQYF.

The chain employs TRBV10-3 and TRBJ1-5; TRBD1 matches 7 bases. CDR3 size: 16 residues. The germline CDR1 and CDR2 sequences are ENHRY and SYGVKD. Losses at the gene ends were 2 bases for V and 0 bases for J; bases not matched to a gene: 4. This chain's CDR3 is CAISEQGGGSNQPQHF. CDR3 DNA: TGTGCCATCAGTGAGCAGGGGGGAGGTAGCAATCAGCCCCAGCATTTT.

The chain joins TRBV18 to TRBJ2-5, with D possibly TRBD1 on 6 matching bases. Germline-derived CDR1 and CDR2 are KGHSH and LQKENI. The ends were cut back, 6 bases at V and 5 bases at J, with 10 bases in the middle. This CDR3 comprises 12 residues. The CDR3 region is CASSRQEETQYF. The CDR3 DNA is TGTGCCAGCTCGCGACAGGAGGAGACCCAGTACTTC.

The chain carries TRBV3-1 (or the pseudogene TRBV3-2) and TRBJ2-3; 7 bases match TRBD2. This CDR3 region has 13 residues. V lost 4 bases and J lost 4; bases outside the gene matches: 2. In germline, CDR1 is LGHDT, CDR2 YNNKEL (reference sequence). CDR3 DNA: TGTGCCAGCAGCCCAGGGAGGGCAGATACGCAGTATTTT. This gives the protein CASSPGRADTQYF.